Following are 25 T cell receptor beta chains from one sample sequenced in a study of blood T cell repertoires in COVID-19. Assay: immunoSEQ multiplex PCR; the TCRdb copy retains only in-frame clones and omits some. The profile covers more than 200,000 clones, with approximately 84% appearing a single time and roughly 4.5% taken by the ten largest. The sequencing input was peripheral blood. The receptors shown here come from a man aged 45-65 years with acute or convalescent COVID-19.

CDR3 sequence reads: CASSPSDRGVNEQYF. The CDR3 DNA reads TGCGCCAGCAGCCCGTCGGACAGGGGCGTTAACGAGCAGTACTTC. The chain uses TRBV5-1 and TRBJ2-7, with TRBD1 matching over 9 bases. V was pared by 4 bases and J by 5 bases, with 10 bases of the junction left unmatched. Germline CDR1 SGHRS, CDR2 YFSETQ. The CDR3 loop spans 15 amino acids.

V gene TRBV18 combines with J gene TRBJ2-3; 7 nucleotides match TRBD2. From germline, CDR1 is KGHSH and CDR2 LQKENI. The CDR3 totals 13 residues. V trimming: 3 bases; J trimming: 3 bases; junction bases outside the gene matches: 0. In DNA, the CDR3 is TGTGCCAGCTCACCGGGACTAACAGATACGCAGTATTTT. Protein sequence: CASSPGLTDTQYF.

The chain is built from TRBV7-7 and TRBJ2-7; weak D call: TRBD1 (5 bases). Germline CDR1 reads SSHAT; CDR2 reads FNYEAQ (reference sequence). The CDR3 contains 13 residues. Trimming removed 4 bases at V and 6 bases at J, with 13 bases between. The CDR3 reads CASSSQGNAEQYF. CDR3 DNA sequence: TGTGCCAGCAGCTCCCAGGGAAATGCCGAGCAGTACTTC.

The chain combines TRBV7-9 with TRBJ2-1, with 7 nucleotides matching TRBD2. Germline-derived CDR1 and CDR2 are SEHNR and FQNEAQ (reference sequence). V shed 7 bases, J shed 1 base, and the junction held 4 bases outside the gene matches. The CDR3 consists of 14 residues. The CDR3 reads CASTPGGSYNEQFF. The CDR3 nucleotides read TGTGCCAGCACCCCGGGGGGATCCTACAATGAGCAGTTCTTC. The variable domain in full, with the rest retrieved from reference TRBV7-9 and TRBJ2-1, is DTGVSQNPRHKITKRGQNVTFRCDPISEHNRLYWYRQTLGQGPEFLTYFQNEAQLEKSRLLSDRFSAERPKGSFSTLEIQRTEQGDSAMYLCASTPGGSYNEQFFGPGTRLTVL.

The chain couples TRBV5-4 to TRBJ1-6; D is possibly TRBD1 (6 bases). CDR1 is SGHNT and CDR2 is YYREEE in the germline V gene (reference sequence). V was cut by 4 bases and J by 9 bases, with 17 bases left in between. This CDR3 has 15 residues. The CDR3 here is CASSRRDTLISPLHF. Written as DNA, the CDR3 is TGTGCCAGCAGCCGTAGGGACACTTTGATTTCACCCCTCCACTTT.

A note on this clone: The same CDR3 is also encoded by other DNA sequences in this sample. The chain carries TRBV18 and TRBJ1-3, with D possibly being TRBD1 (6 bases). The CDR3 length is 15 residues. Germline V gene sequence: CDR1 KGHSH, CDR2 LQKENI. The V end was cut by 1 base, the J end by 0 bases, with 7 bases between. CDR3 residues: CASSPRQDSGNTIYF. The CDR3 nucleotides read TGTGCCAGCTCACCACGACAGGACTCTGGAAACACCATATATTTT.

J is TRBJ2-1 and V is TRBV2; the D gene is possibly TRBD2 (6 bases). V lost 7 bases to trimming and J lost 1 base, with 17 bases between them. Per germline, CDR1 SNHLY and CDR2 FYNNEI. This CDR3 comprises 16 residues. For the CDR3, the DNA is TGTGCCAGCAAAAGGAGGGGTTATGATTCCTACAATGAGCAGTTCTTC. It translates to CASKRRGYDSYNEQFF.

The chain recombines TRBV30 with TRBJ2-2; D uncertain. Germline lookup yields CDR1 GTSNPN and CDR2 SVGIG (reference sequence). The CDR3 contains 13 residues. Trimming pared 8 bases from V and 6 bases from J, leaving 16 bases between. This chain's CDR3 is CAGKTLLPGELFF. CDR3 DNA sequence: TGTGCCGGAAAGACACTTCTTCCCGGGGAGCTGTTTTTT.

This chain links TRBV6-1 with TRBJ1-2; D not certain. Per germline, CDR1 MNHNS and CDR2 SASEGT. This CDR3 is built from 14 residues. V was trimmed by 2 bases and J by 1 base, leaving 8 bases between them. CDR3 protein: CASSESHNNYGYTF. DNA for the CDR3: TGTGCCAGCAGTGAATCTCACAATAACTATGGCTACACCTTC.

The chain recombines TRBV3-1 (or the pseudogene TRBV3-2) with TRBJ2-6, with D possibly TRBD1 on 6 matching bases. The germline CDR1 and CDR2 sequences are LGHDT and YNNKEL (reference sequence). The CDR3 covers 15 residues. Trimming cost V 5 bases and J 4 bases, with 12 bases left between them. The CDR3 region is CASSNRVSGANVLTF. Written as DNA, the CDR3 is TGTGCCAGCAGCAACAGGGTATCGGGGGCCAACGTCCTGACTTTC.

This clone was seen only once. The DNA of the CDR3 is TGTGCCAGCAGCCAAATGACAGGGGCCCTTACGGGAGGCTACACCTTC. Its translation: CASSQMTGALTGGYTF. J is TRBJ1-2 and V is TRBV3-1 (or the pseudogene TRBV3-2); 8 bases agree with TRBD1. The CDR3 spans 16 residues. Germline CDR1 is LGHDT and CDR2 is YNNKEL (reference sequence). V lost 2 bases, J lost 8 bases, and 13 bases stayed unmatched.

The V gene is TRBV6-5, the J gene TRBJ1-2; weak D call: TRBD1 (6 bases). There are 14 residues in the CDR3. From germline, CDR1 is MNHEY and CDR2 SVGAGI. Trimming took off 6 bases at V and 5 bases at J, with 16 bases between the two ends. The CDR3 region has the DNA TGTGCCAGCAGCGTACCGGGACACCGATATGGCTACACCTTC. It is translated as CASSVPGHRYGYTF.

This chain links TRBV6-2 or TRBV6-3 with TRBJ1-2; TRBD1 matches at 8 bases. Germline CDR1 reads MNHEY; CDR2 reads SVGEGT. The CDR3 contains 17 residues. Losses at the gene ends were 5 bases for V and 4 bases for J; bases not matched to a gene: 15. The CDR3 sequence is CASSPLRDRSHVYGYTF. Here the CDR3 DNA reads TGTGCCAGCAGTCCCCTCCGGGACAGGTCCCATGTCTATGGCTACACCTTC.

This clone was seen only once. J is TRBJ1-6 and V is TRBV6-5; 9 positions agree with TRBD1. The CDR3 extends over 14 amino acids. CDR1 and CDR2 (germline): MNHEY, SVGAGI. J was trimmed by 8 bases and V by 5 bases; bases with no gene match: 4. CDR3 nucleotides: TGTGCCAGCAGTCGAACAGGGGGCGATTCACCCCTCCACTTT. It translates to CASSRTGGDSPLHF.

The V gene is TRBV6-6, the J gene TRBJ1-2, with D possibly being TRBD1 (6 bases). From germline, CDR1 is MNHNY and CDR2 SVGAGI (reference sequence). This CDR3 comprises 14 residues. The V end lost 6 bases, the J end lost 4 bases, and 15 bases lay between the germline ends. The CDR3 protein is CASRLDRNSYGYTF. The CDR3 nucleotides are TGTGCCAGCAGATTGGACAGAAATTCCTATGGCTACACCTTC.

The J gene is TRBJ1-3, the V gene TRBV3-1 (or the pseudogene TRBV3-2), with 7 bases that match TRBD1. The CDR3 spans 16 residues. The germline V gene has CDR1 LGHDT and CDR2 YNNKEL (reference sequence). V shed 5 bases and J 4 bases; nucleotides not matched to a gene: 11. The CDR3 is CASSSIDRVAGNTIYF. The CDR3 DNA reads as TGTGCCAGCAGCTCAATCGACAGGGTCGCCGGAAACACCATATATTTT.

The chain has TRBV29-1 and TRBJ1-1; 9 nucleotides align to TRBD1. CDR1 is SQVTM and CDR2 is ANQGSEA in the germline V gene. This CDR3 has 15 residues. The J segment lost 1 base and the V segment lost 6 bases, leaving 9 bases of the junction unmatched. The CDR3 is CSVALRGQGNTEAFF. The CDR3 nucleotides read TGCAGCGTAGCCCTTAGGGGACAGGGGAACACTGAAGCTTTCTTT.

The chain recombines TRBV18 with TRBJ1-2; 7 bases map to TRBD1. Unmatched junction bases numbered 4, after V lost 2 bases and J lost 1 base. The CDR3 runs to 15 residues. CDR1 is KGHSH and CDR2 is LQKENI in the germline V gene. Here the CDR3 reads CASSPGTVINYGYTF. The CDR3 DNA sequence: TGTGCCAGCTCACCAGGGACAGTGATTAACTATGGCTACACCTTC.

V and J are TRBV7-3 and TRBJ1-1, with D unresolved. This CDR3 is built from 13 residues. Looked up from germline, CDR1 is SGHTA and CDR2 is FQGTGA. Trimming shortened V by 5 bases and J by 3 bases, and 10 bases separated the two germline ends. In DNA form, the CDR3 reads TGTGCCAGCAGCAAACTCCGGGACACTGAAGCTTTCTTT. It yields the protein CASSKLRDTEAFF.

The chain combines TRBV6-1 with TRBJ2-2; D might be TRBD1 (5 bases). The germline gives CDR1 MNHNS, CDR2 SASEGT. Trimming removed 2 bases from V and 5 bases from J, with 9 bases in between. The CDR3 runs 14 residues. In nucleotides, the CDR3 is TGTGCCAGCAGTGAACAACCAGGGACCGGGGAGCTGTTTTTT. This sequence encodes CASSEQPGTGELFF.

This clone was observed once. J is TRBJ1-3 and V is TRBV19; D is perhaps TRBD1 (6 bases). The CDR3 sequence is 14 residues long. V lost 9 bases to trimming and J lost 2 bases, with 14 bases between them. Germline CDR1 reads LNHDA; CDR2 reads SQIVND (reference sequence). As DNA, the CDR3 is TGTGCCAGCGTGCGGGGGGGCGCTGGAAACACCATATATTTT. Amino acids: CASVRGGAGNTIYF.

The rearrangement uses TRBV7-6 and TRBJ1-3; 8 nucleotides agree with TRBD1. The CDR3 covers 16 residues. V lost 5 bases, J lost 0 bases, and 6 bases stayed unmatched. Germline V lookup: CDR1 SGHVS, CDR2 FNYEAQ. This chain's CDR3 is CASSTGTGNSGNTIYF. The CDR3 DNA sequence: TGTGCCAGCAGCACTGGGACAGGAAACTCTGGAAACACCATATATTTT.

The chain is built from TRBV9 and TRBJ1-3; D is perhaps TRBD1 (6 bases). Germline V gene sequence: CDR1 SGDLS, CDR2 YYNGEE. Deletions cut 1 base from V and 0 bases from J, with 8 bases between. CDR3 size: 15 residues. The CDR3 region has the DNA TGTGCCAGCAGCGTACAGGACAGCTCTGGAAACACCATATATTTT. It is translated as CASSVQDSSGNTIYF.

The rearrangement uses TRBV6-5 and TRBJ2-2, with TRBD1 matching 7 bases. CDR1 is MNHEY, CDR2 SVGAGI, per germline. The CDR3 covers 15 residues. V dropped 6 bases and J dropped 0; count of bases not matched to a gene: 4. The DNA of the CDR3 is TGTGCCAGCAGAAACAGGGGTACGAACACCGGGGAGCTGTTTTTT. Residues: CASRNRGTNTGELFF.

This sequence joins TRBV5-5 and TRBJ1-1; tentative D call: TRBD1 (5 bases). CDR3 length equals 14 residues. V was pared by 0 bases and J by 5 bases, with 11 bases between. Germline CDR1 SGHKS, CDR2 YYEKEE (reference sequence). The CDR3 loop reads CASSLVSGGTEAFF. The CDR3 DNA reads as TGTGCCAGCAGCTTGGTCTCTGGGGGGACTGAAGCTTTCTTT. The full variable domain, rest sourced from reference TRBV5-5 and TRBJ1-1, is DAGVTQSPTHLIKTRGQQVTLRCSPISGHKSVSWYQQVLGQGPQFIFQYYEKEERGRGNFPDRFSARQFPNYSSELNVNALLLGDSALYLCASSLVSGGTEAFFGQGTRLTVV.